Listed here are 23 T cell receptor beta chains from one sample, sequenced in a study of cytomegalovirus exposure and HLA in healthy donors (dated by TCRdb to 2016 to 2017). The library relied on the immunoSEQ multiplex PCR assay. For the multiplex PCR, a mixture combining 60 forward primers for TCR Vbeta segments and 13 reverse primers for TCR Jbeta segments was used. TCRdb took over this immuneACCESS table, retaining in-frame rearrangements with V and J assigned. Such tables are incomplete; in checked studies, under half of the missing clones stem from an unresolved V gene, and the remainder is unexplained. Recorded for this sample are about 78,000 clones; approximately 80% of them occurred a single time. 32% of the sample is taken by the ten largest. What was sequenced was PBMCs. These receptors were collected from a man aged 45-65 years in good health and CMV-seropositive.

J is TRBJ2-3 and V is TRBV7-8, with 8 positions matching TRBD1. Per the germline V gene, CDR1 is SGHVS and CDR2 is FQNEAQ. The CDR3 extends over 13 amino acids. V was clipped by 4 bases and J by 8 bases; unmatched bases: 5. This CDR3 reads CASSSGQGSTQYF. The CDR3 DNA reads as TGTGCCAGCAGCTCCGGACAGGGAAGTACGCAGTATTTT.

This chain joins TRBV29-1 and TRBJ2-1; weak D call: TRBD1 (5 bases). Looked up from germline, CDR1 is SQVTM and CDR2 is ANQGSEA. This CDR3 contains 16 residues. The V gene lost 3 bases and the J gene lost 1 base, with 16 bases spanning the gap. CDR3 residues: CSVEGLTGASYNEQFF. CDR3 in DNA: TGCAGCGTTGAGGGGCTGACTGGGGCTTCCTACAATGAGCAGTTCTTC.

This clone has just one count. The same CDR3 can be traced to other DNA sequences in this sample. This chain connects TRBV11-3 to TRBJ2-1, with TRBD2 identical over 10 bases. The CDR3 is 14 amino acids. In germline, CDR1 is SGHNT, CDR2 YENEEA. V was pared by 8 bases and J by 3 bases, with 4 bases of the junction left unmatched. The CDR3 nucleotides are TGTGCCAGCGGATTAGCGGGAGGCTACAATGAGCAGTTCTTC. Its protein is CASGLAGGYNEQFF.

This sequence joins TRBV19 and TRBJ2-3; weak D call: TRBD2 (6 bases). Trimming removed 4 bases from V and 6 bases from J, with 14 bases in between. CDR1 is LNHDA, CDR2 SQIVND, per germline (reference sequence). The CDR3 runs 14 residues. Here the CDR3 reads CASSTLAPPDTQYF. The CDR3 DNA reads TGTGCCAGTAGTACTCTAGCGCCGCCCGATACGCAGTATTTT.

This chain connects TRBV30 to TRBJ2-7; possibly TRBD1 for D (6 bases). The V and J ends lost 3 bases and 6 bases respectively, with 24 bases between them. The CDR3 is made up of 16 amino acids. Germline CDR1 and CDR2: GTSNPN and SVGIG (reference sequence). This CDR3 is CAWRSQGEGITREQYF. In DNA, the CDR3 is TGTGCCTGGAGGTCACAGGGCGAGGGGATTACGCGCGAGCAGTACTTC.

The genes are TRBV18 and TRBJ2-2; 13 nucleotides align to TRBD2. V was clipped by 9 bases and J by 4 bases; unmatched bases: 14. The CDR3 sequence is 18 residues long. Germline V gives CDR1 KGHSH, CDR2 LQKENI. CDR3 coding DNA: TGTGCCAGGGACCACTGGACTAGCGGGAGACGGGTCACCGGGGAGCTGTTTTTT. Amino acid sequence: CARDHWTSGRRVTGELFF.

V is TRBV27 and J is TRBJ2-7, with TRBD2 matching over 7 bases. Germline assignment: CDR1 MNHEY and CDR2 SMNVEV (reference sequence). The CDR3 is 15 residues long. After removal of 5 bases from V and 3 bases from J, the junction contained 10 bases not matched to a gene. The CDR3 DNA sequence: TGTGCCAGCAGTCAACCCTGGCGGGAGATCTACGAGCAGTACTTC. As protein: CASSQPWREIYEQYF.

The V call is TRBV6-6, the J call TRBJ2-7; TRBD1 agrees at 9 bases. In germline, CDR1 is MNHNY, CDR2 SVGAGI (reference sequence). The CDR3 loop spans 13 amino acids. The V and J ends lost 5 bases and 3 bases, in that order; junction bases with no gene match: 2. This chain's CDR3 is CASSDRGIYEQYF. CDR3 sequence (DNA): TGTGCCAGCAGTGACAGGGGGATCTACGAGCAGTACTTC.

The chain links TRBV27 to TRBJ2-5; TRBD1 is a possible D gene (6 bases). The tail of the sequence fits TRBJ2-7 better, so the J call may be wrong. Germline V CDR1 and CDR2: MNHEY, SMNVEV (reference sequence). This CDR3 spans 14 amino acids. CDR3 bases: TGTGCCAGCAGTCTCGGACCAGGGGACCGCGAGCAGTACTTC. Amino acids: CASSLGPGDREQYF.

This clone was counted a few times. This chain links TRBV19 with TRBJ2-1, with TRBD2 as a possible D gene (6 bases). The V end lost 7 bases, the J end lost 6 bases, and 16 bases lay between the germline ends. This CDR3 is built from 14 residues. The germline CDR1 and CDR2 sequences are LNHDA and SQIVND (reference sequence). CDR3 amino acids: CASTVAGFTNEQFF. The CDR3 region has the DNA TGTGCCAGTACAGTCGCGGGGTTCACCAATGAGCAGTTCTTC. Filled out from reference TRBV19 and TRBJ2-1, the complete variable domain reads DGGITQSPKYLFRKEGQNVTLSCEQNLNHDAMYWYRQDPGQGLRLIYYSQIVNDFQKGDIAEGYSVSREKKESFPLTVTSAQKNPTAFYLCASTVAGFTNEQFFGPGTRLTVL.

The rearrangement uses TRBV20-1 and TRBJ1-1; no definite D call. The V end lost 6 bases, the J end lost 8 bases, and 13 bases lay between the germline ends. The CDR3 runs 11 residues. Germline assignment: CDR1 DFQATT and CDR2 SNEGSKA (reference sequence). This CDR3 reads CSAALVAEAFF. CDR3 in DNA: TGCAGTGCCGCGTTGGTCGCCGAAGCTTTCTTT.

By its share, this clone is medium-sized. The gene calls are TRBV19 and TRBJ2-1; 9 bases map to TRBD2. V lost 4 bases, J lost 2 bases, and 3 bases stayed unmatched. The CDR3 runs 15 residues. Germline V gene data show CDR1 as LNHDA and CDR2 as SQIVND (reference sequence). The CDR3 DNA reads as TGTGCCAGTAGTAAGGTAGCGGGGGCCTACAATGAGCAGTTCTTC. Amino acid sequence: CASSKVAGAYNEQFF.

This sequence joins TRBV5-1 and TRBJ2-7; TRBD1 is a possible D gene (6 bases). The V and J ends lost 4 bases and 5 bases respectively, with 13 bases between them. Germline loops: CDR1 SGHRS, CDR2 YFSETQ. This CDR3 is 13 amino acids long. CDR3 loop: CASSPSTGHEQYF. Written as DNA, the CDR3 is TGCGCCAGCAGCCCAAGCACAGGGCACGAGCAGTACTTC.

J is TRBJ2-7 and V is TRBV29-1, with 11 positions matching TRBD1. The CDR3 length is 13 residues. V shed 6 bases, J shed 0 bases, and the junction held 1 base outside the gene matches. CDR1 and CDR2 from the germline V gene are SQVTM and ANQGSEA. CDR3 DNA: TGCAGCGTCGGGACAGGGGGCTCCTACGAGCAGTACTTC. This codes for CSVGTGGSYEQYF.

About this clone itself: The junction does not match germline at one end; this may be a read error. The chain couples TRBV7-9 to TRBJ2-7, with D perhaps matching TRBD1 (5 bases). Germline CDR1 reads SEHNR; CDR2 reads FQNEAQ (reference sequence). The CDR3 is made up of 16 amino acids. This CDR3 reads CSSSQVWQRGKYEQYF. The CDR3 DNA reads TGTTCCAGCAGCCAAGTCTGGCAAAGGGGCAAATACGAGCAGTACTTC.

CDR3 DNA sequence: TGCGCCAGCAGCCGAGCGGACAGGGGTTTTTATGGCTACACCTTC. Translating gives CASSRADRGFYGYTF. The J gene is TRBJ1-2, the V gene TRBV4-1; TRBD1 aligns across 9 bases. V lost 4 bases to trimming and J lost 5 bases; unmatched junction nucleotides: 8. This CDR3 has 15 residues. Germline V CDR1 and CDR2: MGHRA, YSYEKL.

This chain connects TRBV7-8 to TRBJ2-3, with 10 bases lining up with TRBD2. Germline CDR1 reads SGHVS; CDR2 reads FQNEAQ. The CDR3 contains 15 residues. J was trimmed by 6 bases and V by 6 bases; bases with no gene match: 9. The CDR3 DNA sequence: TGTGCCAGCAGACCCCTAGCGGGAGTACCCGATACGCAGTATTTT. This translates into CASRPLAGVPDTQYF.

This chain links TRBV7-3 with TRBJ2-3; D might be TRBD2 (5 bases). V was trimmed by 0 bases and J by 6 bases, leaving 10 bases between them. The CDR3 runs 14 residues. Per the germline V gene, CDR1 is SGHTA and CDR2 is FQGTGA. This CDR3 is CASSLTLARDTQYF. Written as DNA, the CDR3 is TGTGCCAGCAGCTTAACGTTAGCGCGGGATACGCAGTATTTT.

The gene calls are TRBV6-1 and TRBJ2-7; tentatively, D is TRBD2 (5 bases). CDR3 length: 15 amino acids. Looked up from germline, CDR1 is MNHNS and CDR2 is SASEGT. V gave up 9 bases and J gave up 6 bases, with 24 bases separating them. CDR3 residues: CARNQLRGRDGEQYF. The CDR3 bases are TGTGCCAGGAATCAACTACGGGGTCGGGATGGCGAGCAGTACTTC.

The chain employs TRBV5-4 and TRBJ2-3, with TRBD2 matching over 7 bases. The CDR3 length is 17 residues. Per germline, CDR1 SGHNT and CDR2 YYREEE (reference sequence). Losses at the gene ends were 4 bases for V and 2 bases for J; bases not matched to a gene: 13. The CDR3 sequence: CASSGPRTRSFTDTQYF. CDR3 in DNA: TGTGCCAGCAGCGGCCCCCGGACTAGGTCATTCACAGATACGCAGTATTTT.

The rearrangement links TRBV19 to TRBJ2-5; D may be TRBD2 (6 bases). Germline V gene sequence: CDR1 LNHDA, CDR2 SQIVND (reference sequence). This CDR3 comprises 16 residues. V was shortened by 3 bases and J by 0 bases, with 14 bases between the two germline ends. For the CDR3, the DNA is TGTGCCAGTAGTATGTGGCGGGGCACCTACCAAGAGACCCAGTACTTC. Translating gives CASSMWRGTYQETQYF.

The count of this clone is one. V and J are TRBV11-2 and TRBJ2-1; tentatively, D is TRBD2 (6 bases). Trimming took 6 bases from V and 5 from J, leaving 14 bases between them. CDR3 length equals 14 residues. Germline V gene sequence: CDR1 SGHAT, CDR2 FQNNGV. In DNA form, the CDR3 reads TGTGCCAGCAGGGGTGCGGGACGGGACAATGAGCAGTTCTTC. This translates into CASRGAGRDNEQFF.

The table lists this clone with a few counts. Additional DNA sequences in this sample encode the identical CDR3. The J gene is TRBJ2-7, the V gene TRBV18, with TRBD2 identical over 8 bases. This CDR3 region has 14 residues. Germline CDR1 is KGHSH and CDR2 is LQKENI. V lost 2 bases, J lost 0 bases, and 0 bases stayed unmatched. The CDR3 region is CASSPGTSSYEQYF. The CDR3 DNA reads as TGTGCCAGCTCACCAGGGACTAGCTCCTACGAGCAGTACTTC.